The 10 T cell receptor beta chains below were found in one sample sequenced in a study of blood T cell repertoires in COVID-19. TCRdb's copy holds only in-frame clones and misses some; the assay was immunoSEQ multiplex PCR. The table records about 220,000 clones, 88% of them present only once. Sequencing was performed on PBMCs or T cells enriched from blood (not recorded which). The receptors derive from a woman aged 45-65 years with acute COVID-19.

This clone showed up just a few times. The chain links TRBV19 to TRBJ1-6, with 9 bases aligning to TRBD1. Germline V gives CDR1 LNHDA, CDR2 SQIVND (reference sequence). This CDR3 contains 14 residues. The ends lost 6 bases at V and 10 bases at J; junction bases unmatched: 7. DNA for the CDR3: TGTGCCAGTAGATCAACAGGGGGCGCGTCACCCCTCCACTTT. Translated: CASRSTGGASPLHF.

The genes are TRBV28 and TRBJ2-7, with 7 positions matching TRBD1. Germline assignment: CDR1 MDHEN and CDR2 SYDVKM. V lost 8 bases, J lost 3 bases, and 7 bases stayed unmatched. The CDR3 loop spans 13 amino acids. This CDR3 reads CASLGTDLYEQYF. The CDR3, as DNA: TGTGCCAGCCTAGGGACAGACCTCTACGAGCAGTACTTC. Full variable domain (missing parts from reference TRBV28 and TRBJ2-7): DVKVTQSSRYLVKRTGEKVFLECVQDMDHENMFWYRQDPGLGLRLIYFSYDVKMKEKGDIPEGYSVSREKKERFSLILESASTNQTSMYLCASLGTDLYEQYFGPGTRLTVT.

The V call is TRBV11-2, the J call TRBJ1-2; tentative D call: TRBD1 (5 bases). V was cut by 0 bases and J by 7 bases, with 12 bases left in between. CDR1 is SGHAT and CDR2 is FQNNGV in the germline V gene. The CDR3 has 14 residues. The CDR3 sequence: CASSLDPTRGGYTF. The CDR3 nucleotides are TGTGCCAGCAGCTTAGATCCGACAAGGGGTGGCTACACCTTC.

J is TRBJ2-7 and V is TRBV11-1; 9 bases fit TRBD2. Germline trimming cut 3 bases from V and 6 bases from J; bases unmatched to any gene: 9. Germline lookup yields CDR1 SGHAT and CDR2 FQDESV (reference sequence). This CDR3 is 15 amino acids long. In DNA form, the CDR3 reads TGTGCCAGCAGCTTCCACGAAGCGGGAGGACTCGAGCAGTACTTC. Translated: CASSFHEAGGLEQYF.

The V call is TRBV28, the J call TRBJ1-5; tentatively, D is TRBD1 (6 bases). Trimming stripped 6 bases from V and 0 bases from J, with 12 bases between. The CDR3 is 15 amino acids. Germline CDR1 is MDHEN and CDR2 is SYDVKM. Here the CDR3 DNA reads TGTGCCAGCAGCTACGGACAGATTAGCAATCAGCCCCAGCATTTT. Its protein is CASSYGQISNQPQHF.

The chain combines TRBV7-9 with TRBJ1-5; D ambiguous. Per germline, CDR1 SEHNR and CDR2 FQNEAQ (reference sequence). Trimming left V 7 bases short and J 3 bases short, with 16 bases between. The CDR3 is 15 amino acids. CDR3 in DNA: TGTGCCAGCACCTCCCTGGAGGGAATCAATCAGCCCCAGCATTTT. Protein sequence: CASTSLEGINQPQHF.

V is TRBV7-3 and J is TRBJ2-2, with 8 bases identical to TRBD1. Per the germline V gene, CDR1 is SGHTA and CDR2 is FQGTGA. Trimming took 6 bases from V and 5 from J; bases not matched to a gene: 5. This CDR3 has 14 amino acids. The CDR3 loop is CASRPYRGTGELFF. The CDR3 bases are TGTGCCAGCAGACCCTACAGGGGGACCGGGGAGCTGTTTTTT.

The chain joins TRBV6-5 to TRBJ1-6, with TRBD1 matching 7 bases. Germline loops: CDR1 MNHEY, CDR2 SVGAGI. This CDR3 has 14 amino acids. V was pared by 6 bases and J by 5 bases, with 4 bases of the junction left unmatched. The CDR3 loop is CASRGQANNSPLHF. The CDR3 DNA sequence: TGTGCCAGCAGAGGACAGGCGAATAATTCACCCCTCCACTTT.

The chain has TRBV4-1 and TRBJ1-5; 11 positions match TRBD1. This CDR3 has 13 amino acids. V was clipped by 11 bases and J by 4 bases; unmatched bases: 4. Germline V gene lookup returns CDR1 MGHRA and CDR2 YSYEKL. The CDR3 loop reads CAAGTGGNQPQHF. The CDR3 DNA follows: TGCGCCGCGGGGACAGGGGGAAATCAGCCCCAGCATTTT.

This clone has only a few counts. The chain employs TRBV11-3 and TRBJ2-1, with 7 bases identical to TRBD2. Trimming took 0 bases from V and 0 from J; bases not matched to a gene: 8. Germline CDR1 and CDR2: SGHNT and YENEEA. CDR3 length equals 18 residues. The DNA for the CDR3 is TGTGCCAGCAGCTTAGATCAAGGCGGGAGTAGCTCCTACAATGAGCAGTTCTTC. Its protein is CASSLDQGGSSSYNEQFF.